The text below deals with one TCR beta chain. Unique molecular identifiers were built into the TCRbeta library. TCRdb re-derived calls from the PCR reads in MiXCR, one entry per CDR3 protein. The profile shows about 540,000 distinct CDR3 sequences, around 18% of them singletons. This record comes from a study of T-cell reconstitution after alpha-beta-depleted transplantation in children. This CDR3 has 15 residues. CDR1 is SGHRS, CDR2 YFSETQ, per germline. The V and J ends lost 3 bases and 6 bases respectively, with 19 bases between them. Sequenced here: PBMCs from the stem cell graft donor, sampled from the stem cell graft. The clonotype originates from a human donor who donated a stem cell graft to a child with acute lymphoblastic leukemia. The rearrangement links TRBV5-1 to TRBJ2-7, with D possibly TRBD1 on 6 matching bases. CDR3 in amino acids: CASSYPDRSAREQYF. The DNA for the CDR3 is TGCGCCAGCAGCTACCCTGACAGGAGCGCCCGCGAGCAGTACTTC.